Shown below are 15 T cell receptor beta chains from a single sample sequenced in a study of tumor-infiltrating lymphocytes in primary liver carcinoma. Starting from about 0.5 ug of total RNA, TCR beta cDNA was produced with a primer in the constant region. Libraries for TCR beta were built through three nested multiplex PCR rounds, which together made up a slightly modified ARM-PCR procedure. The two initial PCR rounds, around 10 cycles each, used TRBV1-TRBV30 forward and C-beta reverse primers. From the multiplex PCR reads, TCRdb called clonotypes with MiXCR, one entry per CDR3 protein. Counted here are 50,000 or so distinct CDR3 sequences, 70% to 80% occurring once; the ten biggest clones make up around a quarter. Each 20-30 mg portion of unsorted bulk tissue served as the source for co-extraction of RNA and DNA. The sample was liver tumor tissue from sampling region 5. The subset was: tumor region T5, tumor centre. Every receptor here comes from a middle-aged man with primary liver carcinoma and hepatitis B virus infection.

The chain has TRBV11-2 and TRBJ2-2, with D hard to call. CDR3 size: 14 residues. Trimming pared 0 bases from V and 13 bases from J, leaving 15 bases between. Germline values: CDR1 SGHAT, CDR2 FQNNGV. CDR3 residues: CASSLESNTVGLFF. DNA of the CDR3: TGTGCCAGCAGCTTAGAGAGTAACACCGTGGGGCTGTTTTTT. The full variable domain, its missing parts supplied by reference TRBV11-2 and TRBJ2-2, is EAGVAQSPRYKIIEKRQSVAFWCNPISGHATLYWYQQILGQGPKLLIQFQNNGVVDDSQLPKDRFSAERLKGVDSTLKIQPAKLEDSAVYLCASSLESNTVGLFFGEGSRLTVL.

To note about this clonotype: One junction end disagrees with the germline gene, perhaps due to a read error. This chain connects TRBV5-4 to TRBJ2-7; D ambiguous. Germline loops: CDR1 SGHNT, CDR2 YYREEE (reference sequence). The CDR3 is 14 amino acids. CDR3: CACSSQGSSSEQYF. CDR3 coding DNA: TGTGCCTGCAGCTCCCAAGGGTCGTCCTCTGAGCAGTACTTC. The complete variable domain, with remaining parts taken from reference TRBV5-4 and TRBJ2-7, reads ETGVTQSPTHLIKTRGQQVTLRCSSQSGHNTVSWYQQALGQGPQFIFQYYREEENGRGNFPPRFSGLQFPNYSSELNVNALELDDSALYLCACSSQGSSSEQYFGPGTRLTVT.

Regarding this clonotype: One end of the junction does not line up with germline, which may come from a read error. The chain links TRBV9 to TRBJ1-1; D gene uncertain. The CDR3 totals 12 residues. The germline V gene has CDR1 SGDLS and CDR2 YYNGEE. The CDR3 is CASSPGNIEAFF. CDR3 sequence (DNA): TGTGCCAGCTCCCCGGGGAACATTGAAGCTTTCTTT.

The chain carries TRBV11-2 and TRBJ2-6; D may correspond to TRBD1 or TRBD2 (5 bases each). V lost 10 bases and J 4 bases, leaving 17 bases between the germline ends. Per the germline V gene, CDR1 is SGHAT and CDR2 is FQNNGV. The CDR3 is 15 amino acids. The CDR3 DNA sequence: TGTGCCACCCAGGGACCGCGCTCGGGGGCCAACGTCCTGACTTTC. Protein sequence: CATQGPRSGANVLTF.

In the case of this clonotype: Likely a read error: the CDR3 ends without its conserved phenylalanine or tryptophan. Because the CDR3's place on the DNA is in doubt, the DNA is left out and the CDR3 is given as listed by TCRdb. This chain links TRBV6-1 with TRBJ1-5. Germline V gene lookup returns CDR1 MNHNS and CDR2 SASEGT. The CDR3 length is 13 residues, termini included. CDR3 loop: CASSWAGNQLRHS.

On this clonotype: A read error is possible here, since a much larger clone lies one base away. The chain joins TRBV19 to TRBJ1-2; unclear D gene. CDR3 size: 14 residues. Germline V CDR1 and CDR2: LNHDA, SQIVND (reference sequence). In DNA form, the CDR3 reads TGTGCCAATAGTAAGACCGCCTCGGGATATGGCTACACCTTC. It codes for CANSKTASGYGYTF. Full variable domain (outside the CDR3, taken from reference TRBV19 and TRBJ1-2): DGGITQSPKYLFRKEGQNVTLSCEQNLNHDAMYWYRQDPGQGLRLIYYSQIVNDFQKGDIAEGYSVSREKKESFPLTVTSAQKNPTAFYLCANSKTASGYGYTFGSGTRLTVV.

A note on this clonotype: One junction end disagrees with the germline gene, perhaps due to a read error. This chain uses TRBV4-2 with TRBJ2-7, with D possibly being TRBD1 (5 bases). The germline V gene encodes CDR1 LGHNA and CDR2 YNFKEQ. The CDR3 sequence is 14 residues long. This chain's CDR3 is CASNQESQGGKQYF. In DNA form, the CDR3 reads TGTGCCAGCAACCAAGAGTCGCAGGGCGGCAAGCAGTACTTC.

As regards this clonotype: In this CDR3 the conserved last residue, phenylalanine or tryptophan, is missing, so a read error is likely. The genes are TRBV5-1 and TRBJ1-4; the D is unclear. The V gene's germline CDR1 is SGHRS and CDR2 YFSETQ. This CDR3 contains 14 residues. CDR3 DNA sequence: TGCGCCAGCAGCTTTAAAGCGTCGGATGATAAACTGTTTCTT. Translation: CASSFKASDDKLFL.

The rearrangement links TRBV29-1 to TRBJ2-5; D remains unclear. The CDR3 is 16 residues long. V was pared by 5 bases and J by 5 bases, with 24 bases between. Germline V CDR1 and CDR2: SQVTM, ANQGSEA. The CDR3 sequence: CSVKLGQRNLGETQYF. The CDR3 coding sequence is TGCAGCGTTAAGTTAGGGCAACGAAATCTGGGGGAGACCCAGTACTTC.

In its sample, this clonotype was seen a few times. It may be a read error: a sequence one base away is much more abundant. V and J are TRBV30 and TRBJ1-2, with 7 bases matching TRBD1. There are 14 residues in the CDR3. Looked up from germline, CDR1 is GTSNPN and CDR2 is SVGIG (reference sequence). J was trimmed by 7 bases and V by 0 bases; bases with no gene match: 8. The CDR3 DNA follows: TGTGCCTGGAGTGTACAGGGGACAGAGTTTGGCTACACCTTC. It yields the protein CAWSVQGTEFGYTF.

With regard to this clonotype: The junction departs from germline at one end; a sequencing error may be responsible. This chain connects TRBV5-4 to TRBJ2-1, with TRBD2 matching 8 bases. The CDR3 spans 14 residues. CDR1 is SGHNT and CDR2 is YYREEE in the germline V gene (reference sequence). For the CDR3, the DNA is TGTGCCAGCAGCCCTTCGGGGGGGCAGGATGAGAAGTTCTTC. It codes for CASSPSGGQDEKFF.

About this clonotype itself: This likely comes from a read error, as the CDR3 has no conserved phenylalanine or tryptophan at its end. The V gene is TRBV11-3, the J gene TRBJ2-1; weak D call: TRBD1 (6 bases). The CDR3 contains 14 residues. The V end lost 6 bases, the J end lost 9 bases, and 18 bases lay between the germline ends. The germline CDR1 and CDR2 sequences are SGHNT and YENEEA. The CDR3 loop is CASSVRGRDIEQFS. The CDR3 DNA is TGTGCCAGCAGTGTAAGAGGACGGGACATTGAGCAGTTCTCC.

The V call is TRBV6-5, the J call TRBJ2-1; possible D gene TRBD2, 6 bases. Trimming cost V 0 bases and J 8 bases, with 26 bases left between them. In germline, CDR1 is MNHEY, CDR2 SVGAGI. This CDR3 is 19 amino acids long. The CDR3 loop is CASSYSGLTCQNRYYEQFF. The CDR3 nucleotides read TGTGCCAGCAGTTACTCCGGACTAACGTGCCAAAATAGGTACTATGAGCAGTTCTTC.

The chain uses TRBV6-1 and TRBJ2-2, with 12 bases that match TRBD1. V lost 7 bases, J lost 10 bases, and 16 bases stayed unmatched. Germline CDR1 is MNHNS and CDR2 is SASEGT. This CDR3 spans 17 amino acids. The CDR3 DNA sequence: TGTGCCAGCACCGGAAGAGGCGGGACAGGGGGCAACGCGGAGCTGTTTTTT. Protein sequence: CASTGRGGTGGNAELFF.

In regard to this clonotype: This CDR3 is missing its conserved last phenylalanine or tryptophan, likely due to a read error. The chain employs TRBV28 and TRBJ1-5; D is perhaps TRBD1 (6 bases). CDR3 length equals 15 residues. Deletions cut 6 bases from V and 3 bases from J, with 15 bases between. CDR1 and CDR2 (germline): MDHEN, SYDVKM. This CDR3 reads CASSSPGGANQPQHY. CDR3 DNA sequence: TGTGCCAGCAGCTCCCCTGGGGGGGCCAATCAGCCCCAGCATTAT.